The next 24 T cell receptor beta chains were all read from a single sample in a study of Ad26.COV2.S vaccination and SARS-CoV-2 variants. As to treatment: some 20 received Ad26.COV2.S at low or high dose, single or two shots; about 5 received placebo; per-sample allocation not given. Material that was analyzed had been drawn on day 63 after the first vaccine or placebo injection. Data came from immunoSEQ multiplex PCR; TCRdb stores just in-frame clones and leaves some out. The data hold around 310,000 clones, with about nine tenths observed a single time. The material sequenced was peripheral blood, taken in a trial of Ad26.COV2.S vaccine versus placebo. All receptors come from a person aged 18-65 years who received the Ad26.COV2.S COVID-19 vaccine or a placebo.

V gene TRBV11-3 combines with J gene TRBJ1-1; maybe TRBD1 (5 bases). CDR1 is SGHNT and CDR2 is YENEEA in the germline V gene. The CDR3 is made up of 14 amino acids. Trimming left V 5 bases short and J 4 bases short, with 14 bases between. This CDR3 is CASSRTLGGTEAFF. For the CDR3, the DNA is TGTGCCAGCAGCCGTACACTTGGGGGCACTGAAGCTTTCTTT.

This clone occurred once. The chain carries TRBV7-8 and TRBJ1-4; tentatively, D is TRBD1 (5 bases). The CDR3 runs to 15 residues. V was shortened by 5 bases and J by 0 bases, with 10 bases between the two germline ends. Germline values: CDR1 SGHVS, CDR2 FQNEAQ. The CDR3 bases are TGTGCCAGCAGCCTGTGGGGCGCAACTAATGAAAAACTGTTTTTT. It yields the protein CASSLWGATNEKLFF.

V and J are TRBV5-1 and TRBJ1-1, with D perhaps matching TRBD1 (5 bases). The germline V gene encodes CDR1 SGHRS and CDR2 YFSETQ. The V and J ends lost 3 bases and 0 bases respectively, with 12 bases between them. The CDR3 sequence is 15 residues long. CDR3 protein: CASSSFDSLNTEAFF. CDR3 DNA: TGCGCCAGCAGCTCCTTTGACAGCCTGAACACTGAAGCTTTCTTT.

CDR3 nucleotides: TGTGCCACCAGCAGAGACAAGGGGAGTCAGCCCCAGCATTTT. Its translation is CATSRDKGSQPQHF. The J gene is TRBJ1-5, the V gene TRBV15; weak D call: TRBD1 (5 bases). V was pared by 0 bases and J by 6 bases, with 9 bases between. There are 14 residues in the CDR3. Germline V lookup: CDR1 LNHNV, CDR2 YYDKDF (reference sequence). Full variable domain (outside the CDR3, taken from reference TRBV15 and TRBJ1-5): DAMVIQNPRYQVTQFGKPVTLSCSQTLNHNVMYWYQQKSSQAPKLLFHYYDKDFNNEADTPDNFQSRRPNTSFCFLDIRSPGLGDTAMYLCATSRDKGSQPQHFGDGTRLSIL.

This sequence joins TRBV7-9 and TRBJ2-1, with 7 bases lining up with TRBD2. Germline CDR1 is SEHNR and CDR2 is FQNEAQ (reference sequence). With 2 bases clipped from V and 8 bases from J, the junction kept 6 bases outside the gene matches. The CDR3 totals 14 residues. Here the CDR3 DNA reads TGTGCCAGCAGCTTAAGCGGGAAGGTAGATGAGCAGTTCTTC. Translated: CASSLSGKVDEQFF.

The chain is built from TRBV6-6 and TRBJ2-5; unclear D gene. The CDR3 has 12 residues. In germline, CDR1 is MNHNY, CDR2 SVGAGI (reference sequence). V dropped 10 bases and J dropped 1 base, with 10 bases sitting between them. DNA for the CDR3: TGTGCCATCGGTGGCTCCCAAGAGACCCAGTACTTC. Translating gives CAIGGSQETQYF.

In DNA form, the CDR3 reads TGTGCCAGCAGCACCCCCAGGGATACGCAGTATTTT. This codes for CASSTPRDTQYF. This chain uses TRBV9 with TRBJ2-3; D remains unclear. V gave up 4 bases and J gave up 6 bases, with 9 bases separating them. CDR3 length: 12 amino acids. Germline CDR1 reads SGDLS; CDR2 reads YYNGEE.

The CDR3 DNA reads TGTGCCAGCAGCGCCCCTAGCGGAGGATCCACCGGGGAGCTGTTTTTT. It is translated as CASSAPSGGSTGELFF. V and J are TRBV9 and TRBJ2-2; 7 bases match TRBD2. Losses at the gene ends were 3 bases for V and 4 bases for J; bases not matched to a gene: 9. The CDR3 totals 16 residues. In germline, CDR1 is SGDLS, CDR2 YYNGEE.

The chain carries TRBV6-5 and TRBJ1-2; D is possibly TRBD1 (5 bases). V was clipped by 2 bases and J by 3 bases, with 10 bases between them. Per the germline V gene, CDR1 is MNHEY and CDR2 is SVGAGI. The CDR3 contains 14 residues. The CDR3 nucleotides are TGTGCCAGCAGTTACGACAGTCGCTACTATGGCTACACCTTC. It yields the protein CASSYDSRYYGYTF.

V usage is TRBV19 and J usage is TRBJ2-7, with 9 bases that match TRBD1. The V gene end was trimmed by 6 bases and the J gene end by 0 bases; junction bases not matched to a gene: 6. CDR1 is LNHDA, CDR2 SQIVND, per germline (reference sequence). CDR3 size: 15 residues. CDR3 amino acids: CASSGTGGFSYEQYF. CDR3 in DNA: TGTGCCAGTAGCGGAACAGGGGGCTTCTCCTACGAGCAGTACTTC.

This chain connects TRBV7-9 to TRBJ2-6, with D maybe TRBD2 (6 bases). V lost 2 bases to trimming and J lost 4 bases, with 12 bases between them. This CDR3 has 16 amino acids. The V gene's germline CDR1 is SEHNR and CDR2 FQNEAQ (reference sequence). For the CDR3, the DNA is TGTGCCAGCAGCTTAACGGGGGTGTCGGGGGCCAACGTCCTGACTTTC. It encodes CASSLTGVSGANVLTF.

The chain uses TRBV7-3 and TRBJ2-5; 8 bases fit TRBD2. The germline CDR1 and CDR2 sequences are SGHTA and FQGTGA. CDR3 length: 14 amino acids. Losses at the gene ends were 3 bases for V and 2 bases for J; bases not matched to a gene: 2. CDR3 residues: CASSFGGDQETQYF. CDR3 sequence (DNA): TGTGCCAGCAGCTTCGGGGGGGATCAAGAGACCCAGTACTTC. Full variable domain (missing parts from reference TRBV7-3 and TRBJ2-5): GAGVSQTPSNKVTEKGKYVELRCDPISGHTALYWYRQSLGQGPEFLIYFQGTGAADDSGLPNDRFFAVRPEGSVSTLKIQRTERGDSAVYLCASSFGGDQETQYFGPGTRLLVL.

The chain uses TRBV6-4 and TRBJ1-1; the D gene is possibly TRBD1 (6 bases). The germline V gene has CDR1 MRHNA and CDR2 SNTAGT. The CDR3 has 15 amino acids. V was pared by 0 bases and J by 7 bases, with 15 bases between. The CDR3 DNA is TGTGCCAGCAGTGACTCGAATCGGGGGCTTCATGAAGCTTTCTTT. It is translated as CASSDSNRGLHEAFF.

The chain has TRBV19 and TRBJ1-1, with 12 bases that match TRBD1. The V and J ends lost 6 bases and 11 bases, in that order; junction bases with no gene match: 19. CDR3 length: 17 residues. Germline values: CDR1 LNHDA, CDR2 SQIVND (reference sequence). In DNA, the CDR3 is TGTGCCAGTAGCGCCTGGGACAGGGGGCCGGAAGGGGGCTCGGCTTTCTTT. As protein: CASSAWDRGPEGGSAFF.

About this clone itself: Other DNA sequences within the sample encode an identical CDR3. The genes are TRBV30 and TRBJ1-3; D gene ambiguous. The CDR3 is made up of 11 amino acids. Germline CDR1 GTSNPN, CDR2 SVGIG (reference sequence). The ends were cut back, 2 bases at V and 4 bases at J, with 3 bases in the middle. This CDR3 is CAWSTGNTIYF. The CDR3 DNA reads as TGTGCCTGGAGTACCGGAAACACCATATATTTT.

This clone was detected a few times. The chain is built from TRBV15 and TRBJ2-4; 7 bases agree with TRBD1. Germline lookup yields CDR1 LNHNV and CDR2 YYDKDF (reference sequence). The length of the CDR3 is 13 residues. Losses at the gene ends were 3 bases for V and 5 bases for J; bases not matched to a gene: 1. The CDR3 loop is CATSSGTENIQYF. The CDR3 nucleotides are TGTGCCACCAGCAGCGGGACAGAAAACATTCAGTACTTC.

This chain uses TRBV5-6 with TRBJ1-2, with a possible D match to TRBD1 (5 bases). Germline V gene sequence: CDR1 SGHDT, CDR2 YYEEEE. The CDR3 runs 11 residues. Trimming took off 3 bases at V and 13 bases at J, with 13 bases between the two ends. Here the CDR3 reads CASSSGTVSTF. The CDR3 coding sequence is TGTGCCAGCAGCTCCGGGACCGTCTCCACCTTC.

This clone came up a few times. This rearrangement joins TRBV27 to TRBJ1-5, with TRBD1 matching 9 bases. The germline gives CDR1 MNHEY, CDR2 SMNVEV (reference sequence). V shed 6 bases, J shed 6 bases, and the junction held 6 bases outside the gene matches. This CDR3 spans 14 amino acids. CDR3 in DNA: TGTGCCAGCAGCATCAACAGGGGGCCTCAGCCCCAGCATTTT. Its protein product is CASSINRGPQPQHF.

The V gene is TRBV6-1, the J gene TRBJ1-1; 10 nucleotides align to TRBD1. CDR1 MNHNS and CDR2 SASEGT come from the germline V gene. This CDR3 contains 16 residues. The J segment lost 3 bases and the V segment lost 4 bases, leaving 8 bases of the junction unmatched. For the CDR3, the DNA is TGTGCCAGCAGTGGCCGGGACAGGGGTCCATACACTGAAGCTTTCTTT. Residues: CASSGRDRGPYTEAFF.

The J gene is TRBJ2-1, the V gene TRBV7-3; tentatively, D is TRBD1 or TRBD2 (6 bases each). The CDR3 runs to 15 residues. Germline assignment: CDR1 SGHTA and CDR2 FQGTGA. Trimming took off 2 bases at V and 7 bases at J, with 15 bases between the two ends. The CDR3 DNA sequence: TGTGCCAGCAGCTTAGCGGGGACGGACAGTAATGAGCAGTTCTTC. Translated, it gives CASSLAGTDSNEQFF.

The CDR3 bases are TGTGCCACTAGGGGCGTACGAGAGAACACCGGGGAGCTGTTTTTT. It yields the protein CATRGVRENTGELFF. This chain uses TRBV7-6 with TRBJ2-2; perhaps TRBD1 as D (5 bases). The CDR3 runs 15 residues. CDR1 SGHVS and CDR2 FNYEAQ come from the germline V gene. Trimming removed 10 bases at V and 1 base at J, with 16 bases between. The full variable domain, rest sourced from reference TRBV7-6 and TRBJ2-2, is GAGVSQSPRYKVTKRGQDVALRCDPISGHVSLYWYRQALGQGPEFLTYFNYEAQQDKSGLPNDRFSAERPEGSISTLTIQRTEQRDSAMYRCATRGVRENTGELFFGEGSRLTVL.

The chain joins TRBV7-9 to TRBJ1-3; 8 positions match TRBD1. This CDR3 is built from 16 residues. CDR1 and CDR2 (germline): SEHNR, FQNEAQ (reference sequence). Trimming cost V 10 bases and J 0 bases; bases outside gene matches: 11. The CDR3 DNA reads as TGTGCCACCATTAAGGACAGGGCCAACTCTGGAAACACCATATATTTT. This encodes CATIKDRANSGNTIYF. The full variable domain, rest sourced from reference TRBV7-9 and TRBJ1-3, is DTGVSQNPRHKITKRGQNVTFRCDPISEHNRLYWYRQTLGQGPEFLTYFQNEAQLEKSRLLSDRFSAERPKGSFSTLEIQRTEQGDSAMYLCATIKDRANSGNTIYFGEGSWLTVV.

The chain is built from TRBV7-2 and TRBJ1-5; D is possibly TRBD1 (6 bases). This CDR3 has 15 residues. Per germline, CDR1 SGHTA and CDR2 FQGNSA. Trimming stripped 5 bases from V and 0 bases from J, with 11 bases between. The CDR3 coding sequence is TGTGCCAGCAGCGAGGGGGAGAGTAGCAATCAGCCCCAGCATTTT. The encoded protein is CASSEGESSNQPQHF.

V gene TRBV3-1 (or the pseudogene TRBV3-2) combines with J gene TRBJ1-1, with D possibly TRBD1 on 5 matching bases. The CDR3 has 12 amino acids. Looked up from germline, CDR1 is LGHDT and CDR2 is YNNKEL (reference sequence). V lost 6 bases to trimming and J lost 11 bases, with 16 bases between them. This CDR3 is CASRKNGGYAFF. CDR3 nucleotides: TGTGCCAGCAGAAAGAATGGGGGATACGCTTTCTTT.